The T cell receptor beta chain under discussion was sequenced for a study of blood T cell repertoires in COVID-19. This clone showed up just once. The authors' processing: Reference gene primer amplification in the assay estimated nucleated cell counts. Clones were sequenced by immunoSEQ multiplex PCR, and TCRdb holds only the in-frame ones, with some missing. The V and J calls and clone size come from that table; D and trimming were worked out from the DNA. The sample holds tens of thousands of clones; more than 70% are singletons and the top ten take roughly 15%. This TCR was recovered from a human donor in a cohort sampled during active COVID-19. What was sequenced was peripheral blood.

The CDR3 loop is CATRQGPSGANVLTF. CDR3 nucleotides: TGTGCCACCAGACAGGGGCCCTCTGGGGCCAACGTCCTGACTTTC. The V gene is TRBV11-2, the J gene TRBJ2-6; 8 nucleotides agree with TRBD1. CDR3 length: 15 residues. CDR1 and CDR2 (germline): SGHAT, FQNNGV. V dropped 10 bases and J dropped 0; count of bases not matched to a gene: 5.